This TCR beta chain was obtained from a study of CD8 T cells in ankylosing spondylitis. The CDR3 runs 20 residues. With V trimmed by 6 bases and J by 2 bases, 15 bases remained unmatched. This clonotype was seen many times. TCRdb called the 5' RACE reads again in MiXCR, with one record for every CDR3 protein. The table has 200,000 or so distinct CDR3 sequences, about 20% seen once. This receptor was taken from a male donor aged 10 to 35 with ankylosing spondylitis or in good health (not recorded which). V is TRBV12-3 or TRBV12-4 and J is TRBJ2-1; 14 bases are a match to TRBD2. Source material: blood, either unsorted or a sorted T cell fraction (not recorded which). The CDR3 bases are TGTGCCAGCAGACCCCGGGGACTAGCGGGAGAAGTTGCCCCCTACAATGAGCAGTTCTTC. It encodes CASRPRGLAGEVAPYNEQFF.